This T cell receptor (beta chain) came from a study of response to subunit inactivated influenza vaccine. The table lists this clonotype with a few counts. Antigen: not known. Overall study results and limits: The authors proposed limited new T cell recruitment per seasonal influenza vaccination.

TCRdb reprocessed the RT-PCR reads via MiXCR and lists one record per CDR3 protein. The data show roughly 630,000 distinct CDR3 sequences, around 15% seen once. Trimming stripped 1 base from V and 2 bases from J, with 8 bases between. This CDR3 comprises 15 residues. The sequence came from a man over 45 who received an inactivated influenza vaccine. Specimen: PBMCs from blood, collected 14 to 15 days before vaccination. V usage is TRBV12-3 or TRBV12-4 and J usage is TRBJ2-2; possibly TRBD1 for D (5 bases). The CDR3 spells CASSLVDSNTGELFF. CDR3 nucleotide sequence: TGTGCCAGCAGTTTAGTCGACAGTAACACCGGGGAGCTGTTTTTT.